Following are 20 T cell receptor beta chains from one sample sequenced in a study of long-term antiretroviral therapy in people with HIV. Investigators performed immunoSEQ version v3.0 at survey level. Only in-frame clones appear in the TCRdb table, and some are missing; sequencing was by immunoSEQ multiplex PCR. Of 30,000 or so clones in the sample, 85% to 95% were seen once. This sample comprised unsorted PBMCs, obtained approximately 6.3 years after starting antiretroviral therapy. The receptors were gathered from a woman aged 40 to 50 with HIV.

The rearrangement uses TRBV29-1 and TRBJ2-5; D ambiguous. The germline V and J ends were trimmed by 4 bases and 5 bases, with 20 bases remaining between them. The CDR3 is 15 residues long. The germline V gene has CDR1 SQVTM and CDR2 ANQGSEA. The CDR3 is CSVAQQLSFAETQYF. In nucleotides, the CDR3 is TGCAGCGTTGCCCAGCAGCTTAGCTTTGCGGAGACCCAGTACTTC. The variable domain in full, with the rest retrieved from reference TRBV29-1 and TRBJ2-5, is SAVISQKPSRDICQRGTSLTIQCQVDSQVTMMFWYRQQPGQSLTLIATANQGSEATYESGFVIDKFPISRPNLTFSTLTVSNMSPEDSSIYLCSVAQQLSFAETQYFGPGTRLLVL.

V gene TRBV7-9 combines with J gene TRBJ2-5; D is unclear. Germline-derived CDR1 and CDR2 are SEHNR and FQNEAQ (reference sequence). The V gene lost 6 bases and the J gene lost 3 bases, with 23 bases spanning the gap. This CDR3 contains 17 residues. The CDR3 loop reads CASRPEDGRRKKETQYF. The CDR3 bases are TGTGCCAGCAGACCAGAGGACGGGCGGCGGAAAAAAGAGACCCAGTACTTC.

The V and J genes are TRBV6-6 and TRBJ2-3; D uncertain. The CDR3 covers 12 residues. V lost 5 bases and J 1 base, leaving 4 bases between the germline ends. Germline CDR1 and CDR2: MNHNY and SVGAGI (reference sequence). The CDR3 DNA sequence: TGTGCCAGCAGTGTCGGCACAGATACGCAGTATTTT. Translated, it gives CASSVGTDTQYF.

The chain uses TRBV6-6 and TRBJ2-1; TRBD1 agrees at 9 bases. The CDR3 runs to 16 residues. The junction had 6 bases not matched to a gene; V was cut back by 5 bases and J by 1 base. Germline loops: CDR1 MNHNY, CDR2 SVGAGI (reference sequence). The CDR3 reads CASSHPGQGSYNEQFF. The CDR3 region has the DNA TGTGCCAGCAGTCATCCGGGACAGGGTTCCTACAATGAGCAGTTCTTC.

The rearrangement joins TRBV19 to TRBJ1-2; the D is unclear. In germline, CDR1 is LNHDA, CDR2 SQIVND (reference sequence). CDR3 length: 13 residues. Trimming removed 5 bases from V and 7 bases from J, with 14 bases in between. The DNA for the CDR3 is TGTGCCAGTAGTCCAACCCGGACGGTTGGCTACACCTTC. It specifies CASSPTRTVGYTF.

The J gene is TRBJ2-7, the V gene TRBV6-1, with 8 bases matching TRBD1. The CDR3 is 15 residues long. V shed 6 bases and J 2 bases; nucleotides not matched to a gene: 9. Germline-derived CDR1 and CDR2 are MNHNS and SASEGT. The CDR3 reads CASRPGVQGAYEQYF. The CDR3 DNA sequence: TGTGCCAGCAGGCCCGGGGTACAGGGGGCCTACGAGCAGTACTTC.

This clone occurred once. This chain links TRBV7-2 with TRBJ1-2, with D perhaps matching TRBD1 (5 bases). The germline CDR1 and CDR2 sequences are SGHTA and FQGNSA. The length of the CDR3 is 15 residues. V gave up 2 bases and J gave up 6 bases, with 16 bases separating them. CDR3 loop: CASSLYIPRGDGYTF. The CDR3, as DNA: TGTGCCAGCAGCTTATATATACCGCGGGGGGATGGCTACACCTTC.

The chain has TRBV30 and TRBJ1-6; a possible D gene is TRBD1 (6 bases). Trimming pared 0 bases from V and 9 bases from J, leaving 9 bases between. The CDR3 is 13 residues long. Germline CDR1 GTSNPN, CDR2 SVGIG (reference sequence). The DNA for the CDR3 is TGTGCCTGGAGTGTACAGGGTGGTTCACCCCTCCACTTT. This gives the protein CAWSVQGGSPLHF. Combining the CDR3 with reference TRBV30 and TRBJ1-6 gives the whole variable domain SQTIHQWPATLVQPVGSPLSLECTVEGTSNPNLYWYRQAAGRGLQLLFYSVGIGQISSEVPQNLSASRPQDRQFILSSKKLLLSDSGFYLCAWSVQGGSPLHFGNGTRLTVT.

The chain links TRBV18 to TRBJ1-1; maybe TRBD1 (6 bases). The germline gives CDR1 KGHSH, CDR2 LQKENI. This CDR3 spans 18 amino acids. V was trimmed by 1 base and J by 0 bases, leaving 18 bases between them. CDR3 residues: CASSPRGPGALMNTEAFF. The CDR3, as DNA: TGTGCCAGCTCACCACGGGGACCGGGGGCCCTCATGAACACTGAAGCTTTCTTT.

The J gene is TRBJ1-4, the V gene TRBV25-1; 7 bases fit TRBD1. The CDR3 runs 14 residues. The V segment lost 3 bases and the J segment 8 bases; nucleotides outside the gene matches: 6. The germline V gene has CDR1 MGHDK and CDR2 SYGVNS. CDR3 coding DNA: TGTGCCAGCAGTGACACAGGGGTGAACGAAAAACTGTTTTTT. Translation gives CASSDTGVNEKLFF.

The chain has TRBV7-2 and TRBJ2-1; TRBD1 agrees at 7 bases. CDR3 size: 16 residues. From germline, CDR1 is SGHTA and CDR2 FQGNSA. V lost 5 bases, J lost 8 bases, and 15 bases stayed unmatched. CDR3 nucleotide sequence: TGTGCCAGCAGCCGGACCGGGACACAGGGGCACGATGAGCAGTTCTTC. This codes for CASSRTGTQGHDEQFF. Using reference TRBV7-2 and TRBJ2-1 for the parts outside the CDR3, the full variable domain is GAGVSQSPSNKVTEKGKDVELRCDPISGHTALYWYRQSLGQGLEFLIYFQGNSAPDKSGLPSDRFSAERTGGSVSTLTIQRTQQEDSAVYLCASSRTGTQGHDEQFFGPGTRLTVL.

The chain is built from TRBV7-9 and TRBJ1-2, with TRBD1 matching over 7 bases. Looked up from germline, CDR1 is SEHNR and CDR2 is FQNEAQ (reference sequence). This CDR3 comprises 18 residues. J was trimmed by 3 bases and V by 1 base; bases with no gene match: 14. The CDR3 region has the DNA TGTGCCAGCAGCTTAGGCCCCCCGACAGGGCTGCTTGACTATGGCTACACCTTC. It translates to CASSLGPPTGLLDYGYTF.

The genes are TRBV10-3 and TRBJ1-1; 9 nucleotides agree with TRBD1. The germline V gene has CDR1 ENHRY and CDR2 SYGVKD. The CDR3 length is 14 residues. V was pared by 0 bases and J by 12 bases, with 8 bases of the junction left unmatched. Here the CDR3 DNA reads TGTGCCATCAGTGAGTCGAGGGGGACAGGGAGTTCTTTCTTT. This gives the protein CAISESRGTGSSFF.

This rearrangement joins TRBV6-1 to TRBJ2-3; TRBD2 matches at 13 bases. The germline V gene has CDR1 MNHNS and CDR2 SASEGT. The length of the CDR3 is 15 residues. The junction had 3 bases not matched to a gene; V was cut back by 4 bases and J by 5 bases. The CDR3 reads CASSGGLAGVDTQYF. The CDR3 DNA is TGTGCCAGCAGTGGAGGACTAGCGGGGGTAGATACGCAGTATTTT.

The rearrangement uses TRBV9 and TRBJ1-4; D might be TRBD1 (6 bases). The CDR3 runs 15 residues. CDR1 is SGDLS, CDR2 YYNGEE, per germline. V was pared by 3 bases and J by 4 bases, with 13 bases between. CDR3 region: CASSARTERNEKLFF. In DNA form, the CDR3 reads TGTGCCAGCAGCGCAAGGACAGAGCGTAATGAAAAACTGTTTTTT.

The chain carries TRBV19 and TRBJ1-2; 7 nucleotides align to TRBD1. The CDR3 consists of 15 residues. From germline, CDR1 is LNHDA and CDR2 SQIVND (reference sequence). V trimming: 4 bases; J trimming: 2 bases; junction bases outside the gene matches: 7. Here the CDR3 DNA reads TGTGCCAGTAGTAAAAGCGACAGGGCGAACTATGGCTACACCTTC. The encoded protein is CASSKSDRANYGYTF.

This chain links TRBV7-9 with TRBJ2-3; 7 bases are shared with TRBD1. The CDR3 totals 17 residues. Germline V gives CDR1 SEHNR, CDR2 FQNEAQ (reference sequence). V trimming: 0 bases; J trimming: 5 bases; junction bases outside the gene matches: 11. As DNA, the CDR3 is TGTGCCAGCAGCTTAGCCCTAATTAGGGGGCGACAAGATACGCAGTATTTT. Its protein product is CASSLALIRGRQDTQYF. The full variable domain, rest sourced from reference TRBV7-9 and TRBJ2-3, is DTGVSQNPRHKITKRGQNVTFRCDPISEHNRLYWYRQTLGQGPEFLTYFQNEAQLEKSRLLSDRFSAERPKGSFSTLEIQRTEQGDSAMYLCASSLALIRGRQDTQYFGPGTRLTVL.

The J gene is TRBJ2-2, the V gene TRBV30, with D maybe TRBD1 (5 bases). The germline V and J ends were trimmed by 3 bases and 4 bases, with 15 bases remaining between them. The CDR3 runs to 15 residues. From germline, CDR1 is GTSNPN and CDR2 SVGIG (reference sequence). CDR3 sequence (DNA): TGTGCCTGGAGGGCTATAGGGGCTGGCACCGGGGAGCTGTTTTTT. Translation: CAWRAIGAGTGELFF.

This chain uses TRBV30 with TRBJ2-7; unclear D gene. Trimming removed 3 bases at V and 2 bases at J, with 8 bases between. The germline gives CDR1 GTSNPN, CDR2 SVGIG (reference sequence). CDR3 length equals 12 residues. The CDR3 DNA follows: TGTGCCTGGAGCCGGACCGCCTACGAGCAGTACTTC. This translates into CAWSRTAYEQYF. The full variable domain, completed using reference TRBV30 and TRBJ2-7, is SQTIHQWPATLVQPVGSPLSLECTVEGTSNPNLYWYRQAAGRGLQLLFYSVGIGQISSEVPQNLSASRPQDRQFILSSKKLLLSDSGFYLCAWSRTAYEQYFGPGTRLTVT.

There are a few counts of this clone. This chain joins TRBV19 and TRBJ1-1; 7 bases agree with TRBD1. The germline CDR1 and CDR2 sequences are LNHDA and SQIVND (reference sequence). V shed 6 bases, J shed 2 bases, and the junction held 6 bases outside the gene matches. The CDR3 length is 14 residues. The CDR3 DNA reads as TGTGCCAGTAGGGACAGGATCGGAAACACTGAAGCTTTCTTT. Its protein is CASRDRIGNTEAFF. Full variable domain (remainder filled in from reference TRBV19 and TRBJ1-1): DGGITQSPKYLFRKEGQNVTLSCEQNLNHDAMYWYRQDPGQGLRLIYYSQIVNDFQKGDIAEGYSVSREKKESFPLTVTSAQKNPTAFYLCASRDRIGNTEAFFGQGTRLTVV.